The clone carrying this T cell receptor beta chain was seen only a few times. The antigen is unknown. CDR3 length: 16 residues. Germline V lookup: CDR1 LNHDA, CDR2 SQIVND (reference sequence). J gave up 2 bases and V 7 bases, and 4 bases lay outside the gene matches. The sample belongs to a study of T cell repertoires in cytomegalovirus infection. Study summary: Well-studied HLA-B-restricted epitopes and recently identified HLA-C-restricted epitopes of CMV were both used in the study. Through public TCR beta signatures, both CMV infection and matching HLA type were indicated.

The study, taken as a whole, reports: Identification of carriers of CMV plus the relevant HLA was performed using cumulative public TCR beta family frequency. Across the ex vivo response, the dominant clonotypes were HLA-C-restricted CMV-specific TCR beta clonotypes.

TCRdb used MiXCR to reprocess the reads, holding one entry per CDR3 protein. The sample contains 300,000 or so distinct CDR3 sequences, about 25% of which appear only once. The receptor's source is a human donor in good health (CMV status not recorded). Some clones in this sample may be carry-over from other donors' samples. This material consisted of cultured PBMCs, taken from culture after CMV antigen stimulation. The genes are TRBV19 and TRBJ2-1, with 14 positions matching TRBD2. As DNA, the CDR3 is TGTGCCAGTAAGACTAGCGGGAGGGCCGCCTACAATGAGCAGTTCTTC. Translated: CASKTSGRAAYNEQFF.